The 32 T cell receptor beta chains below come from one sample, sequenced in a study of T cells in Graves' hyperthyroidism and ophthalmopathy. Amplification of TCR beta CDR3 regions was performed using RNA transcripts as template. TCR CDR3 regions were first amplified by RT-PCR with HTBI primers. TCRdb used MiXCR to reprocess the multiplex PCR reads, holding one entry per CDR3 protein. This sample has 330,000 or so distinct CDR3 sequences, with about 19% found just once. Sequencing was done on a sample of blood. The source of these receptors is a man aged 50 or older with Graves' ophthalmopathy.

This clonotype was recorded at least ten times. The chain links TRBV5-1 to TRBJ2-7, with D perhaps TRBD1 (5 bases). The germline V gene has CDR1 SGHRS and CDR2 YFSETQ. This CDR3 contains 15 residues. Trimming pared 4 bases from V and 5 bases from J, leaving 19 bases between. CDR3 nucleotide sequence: TGCGCCAGCAGCCCCGGTGGGGCCTCCCGGGACGAGCAGTACTTC. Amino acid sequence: CASSPGGASRDEQYF.

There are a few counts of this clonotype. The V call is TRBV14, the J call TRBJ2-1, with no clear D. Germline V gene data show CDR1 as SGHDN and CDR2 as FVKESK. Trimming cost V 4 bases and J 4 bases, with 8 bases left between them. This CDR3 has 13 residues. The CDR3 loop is CASSRHKYNEQFF. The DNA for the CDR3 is TGTGCCAGCAGCCGACATAAATACAATGAGCAGTTCTTC.

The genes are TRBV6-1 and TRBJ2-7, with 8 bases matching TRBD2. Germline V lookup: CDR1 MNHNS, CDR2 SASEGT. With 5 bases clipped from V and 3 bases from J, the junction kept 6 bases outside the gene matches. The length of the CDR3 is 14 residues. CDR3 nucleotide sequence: TGTGCCAGCAGTTTTAAGGGACTAGACTACGAGCAGTACTTC. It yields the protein CASSFKGLDYEQYF.

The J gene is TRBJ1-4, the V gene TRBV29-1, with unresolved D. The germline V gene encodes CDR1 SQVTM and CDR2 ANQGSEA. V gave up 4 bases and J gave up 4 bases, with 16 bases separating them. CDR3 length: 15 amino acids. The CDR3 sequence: CSVGRPDGLNEKLFF. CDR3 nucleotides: TGCAGCGTTGGCAGGCCAGACGGACTTAATGAAAAACTGTTTTTT.

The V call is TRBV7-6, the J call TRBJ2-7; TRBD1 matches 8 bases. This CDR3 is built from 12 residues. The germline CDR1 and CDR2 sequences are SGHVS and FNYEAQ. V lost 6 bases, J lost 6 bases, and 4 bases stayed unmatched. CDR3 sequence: CASSLTGGEQYF. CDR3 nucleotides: TGTGCCAGCAGTTTAACAGGGGGCGAGCAGTACTTC.

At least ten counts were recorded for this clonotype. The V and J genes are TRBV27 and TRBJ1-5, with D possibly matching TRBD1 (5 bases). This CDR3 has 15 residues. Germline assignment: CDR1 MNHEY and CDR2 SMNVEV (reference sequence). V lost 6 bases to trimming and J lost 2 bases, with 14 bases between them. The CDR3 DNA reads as TGTGCCAGCAGCAGAGAAAGAGGGGGCAATCAGCCCCAGCATTTT. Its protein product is CASSRERGGNQPQHF.

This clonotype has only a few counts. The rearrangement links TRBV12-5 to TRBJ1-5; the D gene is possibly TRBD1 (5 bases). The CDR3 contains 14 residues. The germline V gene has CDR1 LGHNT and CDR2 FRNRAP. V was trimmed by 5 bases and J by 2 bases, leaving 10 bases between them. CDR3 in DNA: TGTGCTAGTGGTCATCAGGGTGGCAATCAGCCCCAGCATTTT. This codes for CASGHQGGNQPQHF.

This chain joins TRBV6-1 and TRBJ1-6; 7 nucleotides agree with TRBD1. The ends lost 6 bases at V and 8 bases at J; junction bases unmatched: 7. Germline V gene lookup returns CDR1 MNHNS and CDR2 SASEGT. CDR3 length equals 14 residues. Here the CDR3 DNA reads TGTGCCAGCAGGAACAGGGGTCTTGATTCACCCCTCCACTTT. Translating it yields CASRNRGLDSPLHF.

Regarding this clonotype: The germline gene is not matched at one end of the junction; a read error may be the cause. CDR3 DNA: TGCGCCAGCAGCCCTGGGACTAGCGGGAGGGCCTACAATGAGCAGCTCTTC. This sequence encodes CASSPGTSGRAYNEQLF. This chain connects TRBV5-1 to TRBJ2-1; 16 bases are shared with TRBD2. The CDR3 covers 17 residues. CDR1 is SGHRS and CDR2 is YFSETQ in the germline V gene.

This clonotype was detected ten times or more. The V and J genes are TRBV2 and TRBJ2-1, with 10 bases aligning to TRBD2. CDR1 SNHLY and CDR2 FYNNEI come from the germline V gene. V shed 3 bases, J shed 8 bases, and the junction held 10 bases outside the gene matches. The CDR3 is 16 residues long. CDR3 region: CASSEGLASGSYEQFF. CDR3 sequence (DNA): TGTGCCAGCAGTGAGGGTTTGGCTAGCGGGAGCTATGAGCAGTTCTTC.

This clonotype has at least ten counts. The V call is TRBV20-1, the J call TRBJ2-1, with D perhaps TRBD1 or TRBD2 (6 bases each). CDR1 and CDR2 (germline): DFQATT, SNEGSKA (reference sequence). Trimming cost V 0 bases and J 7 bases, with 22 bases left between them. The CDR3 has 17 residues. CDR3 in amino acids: CSARDWVRGATGNEQFF. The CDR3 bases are TGCAGTGCTAGAGATTGGGTGAGGGGGGCCACGGGGAATGAGCAGTTCTTC.

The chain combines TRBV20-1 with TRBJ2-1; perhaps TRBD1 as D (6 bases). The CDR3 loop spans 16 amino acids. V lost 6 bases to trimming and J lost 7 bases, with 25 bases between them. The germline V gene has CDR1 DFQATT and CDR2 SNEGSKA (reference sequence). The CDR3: CSALRRGGVGYNEQFF. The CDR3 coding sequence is TGCAGTGCCCTCAGGCGTGGGGGCGTGGGATATAATGAGCAGTTCTTC.

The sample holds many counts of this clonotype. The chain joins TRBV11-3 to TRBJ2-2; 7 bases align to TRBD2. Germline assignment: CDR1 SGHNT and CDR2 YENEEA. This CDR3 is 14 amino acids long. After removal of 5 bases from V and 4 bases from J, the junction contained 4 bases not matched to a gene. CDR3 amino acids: CASSAGAVTGELFF. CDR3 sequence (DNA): TGTGCCAGCAGCGCGGGAGCGGTCACCGGGGAGCTGTTTTTT.

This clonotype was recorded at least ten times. The CDR3 loop is CASSPPGLGTDTQYF. CDR3 sequence (DNA): TGTGCCAGCAGCCCTCCGGGACTAGGAACAGATACGCAGTATTTT. The gene calls are TRBV11-2 and TRBJ2-3, with 8 bases matching TRBD2. V lost 5 bases, J lost 3 bases, and 7 bases stayed unmatched. The CDR3 length is 15 residues. The V gene's germline CDR1 is SGHAT and CDR2 FQNNGV.

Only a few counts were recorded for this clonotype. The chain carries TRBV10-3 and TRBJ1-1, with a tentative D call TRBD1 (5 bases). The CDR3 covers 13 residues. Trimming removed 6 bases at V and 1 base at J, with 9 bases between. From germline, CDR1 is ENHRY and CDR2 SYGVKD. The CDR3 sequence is CAIRITGNTEAFF. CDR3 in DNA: TGTGCCATCAGGATTACAGGGAACACTGAAGCTTTCTTT.

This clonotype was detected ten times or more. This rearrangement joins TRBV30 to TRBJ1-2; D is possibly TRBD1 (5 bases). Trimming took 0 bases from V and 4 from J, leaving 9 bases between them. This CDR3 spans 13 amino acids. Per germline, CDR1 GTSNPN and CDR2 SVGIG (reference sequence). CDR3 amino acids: CAWSVTGGYGYTF. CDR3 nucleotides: TGTGCCTGGAGTGTAACAGGAGGCTATGGCTACACCTTC. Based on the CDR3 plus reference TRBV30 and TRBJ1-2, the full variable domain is SQTIHQWPATLVQPVGSPLSLECTVEGTSNPNLYWYRQAAGRGLQLLFYSVGIGQISSEVPQNLSASRPQDRQFILSSKKLLLSDSGFYLCAWSVTGGYGYTFGSGTRLTVV.

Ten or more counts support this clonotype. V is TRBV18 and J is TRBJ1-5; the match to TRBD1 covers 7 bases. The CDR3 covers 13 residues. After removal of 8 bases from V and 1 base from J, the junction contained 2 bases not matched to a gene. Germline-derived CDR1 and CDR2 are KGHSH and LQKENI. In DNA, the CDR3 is TGTGCCAGCGGAGGGGGCAGCAATCAGCCCCAGCATTTT. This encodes CASGGGSNQPQHF.

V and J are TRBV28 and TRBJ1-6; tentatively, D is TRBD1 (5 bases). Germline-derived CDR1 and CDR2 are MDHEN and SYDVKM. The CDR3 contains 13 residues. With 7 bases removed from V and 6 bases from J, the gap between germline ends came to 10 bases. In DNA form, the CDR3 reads TGTGCCAGCATAGGGCAGGGTAATTCACCCCTCCACTTT. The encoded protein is CASIGQGNSPLHF.

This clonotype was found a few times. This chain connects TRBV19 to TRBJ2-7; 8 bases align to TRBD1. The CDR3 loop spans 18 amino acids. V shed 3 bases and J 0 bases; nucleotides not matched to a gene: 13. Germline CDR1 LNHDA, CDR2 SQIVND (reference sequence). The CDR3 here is CASSIEVDWTGTSYEQYF. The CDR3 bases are TGTGCCAGTAGTATTGAGGTCGATTGGACAGGGACCTCCTACGAGCAGTACTTC. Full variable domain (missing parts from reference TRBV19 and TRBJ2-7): DGGITQSPKYLFRKEGQNVTLSCEQNLNHDAMYWYRQDPGQGLRLIYYSQIVNDFQKGDIAEGYSVSREKKESFPLTVTSAQKNPTAFYLCASSIEVDWTGTSYEQYFGPGTRLTVT.

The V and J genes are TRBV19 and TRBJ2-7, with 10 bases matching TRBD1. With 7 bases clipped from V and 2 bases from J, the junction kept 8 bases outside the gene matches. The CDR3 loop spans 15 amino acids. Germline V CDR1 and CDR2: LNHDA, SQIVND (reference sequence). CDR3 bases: TGTGCCAGTACCGATCCGGGACAGGGGACCTACGAGCAGTACTTC. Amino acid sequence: CASTDPGQGTYEQYF.

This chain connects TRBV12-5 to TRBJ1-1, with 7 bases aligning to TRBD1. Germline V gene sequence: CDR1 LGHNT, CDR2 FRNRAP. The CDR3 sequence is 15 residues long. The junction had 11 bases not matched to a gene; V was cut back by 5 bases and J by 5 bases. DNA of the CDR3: TGTGCTAGTGGTCCCGGGACAGAGGGGTGGACTGAAGCTTTCTTT. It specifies CASGPGTEGWTEAFF.

The CDR3 is CSAGRDRAGELFF. The CDR3 nucleotides read TGCAGTGCCGGGAGGGACAGGGCCGGGGAGCTGTTTTTT. The chain combines TRBV20-1 with TRBJ2-2; D is possibly TRBD1 (9 bases). CDR1 and CDR2 from the germline V gene are DFQATT and SNEGSKA (reference sequence). The CDR3 has 13 amino acids. V lost 6 bases and J lost 6, with 14 bases in between.

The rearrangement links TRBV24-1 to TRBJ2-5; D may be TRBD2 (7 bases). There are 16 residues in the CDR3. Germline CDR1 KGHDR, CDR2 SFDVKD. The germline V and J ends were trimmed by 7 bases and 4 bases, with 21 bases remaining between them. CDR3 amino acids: CATSGKTGGAGETQYF. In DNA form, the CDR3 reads TGTGCCACCAGCGGAAAAACTGGGGGGGCGGGAGAGACCCAGTACTTC.

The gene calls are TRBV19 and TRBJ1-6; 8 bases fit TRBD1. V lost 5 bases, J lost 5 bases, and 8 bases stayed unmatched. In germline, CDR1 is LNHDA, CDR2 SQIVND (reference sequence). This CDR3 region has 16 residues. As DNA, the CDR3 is TGTGCCAGTAGTGCAAACAGGGGGTCGGATAATTCACCCCTCCACTTT. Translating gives CASSANRGSDNSPLHF. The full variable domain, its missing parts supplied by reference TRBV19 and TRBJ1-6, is DGGITQSPKYLFRKEGQNVTLSCEQNLNHDAMYWYRQDPGQGLRLIYYSQIVNDFQKGDIAEGYSVSREKKESFPLTVTSAQKNPTAFYLCASSANRGSDNSPLHFGNGTRLTVT.

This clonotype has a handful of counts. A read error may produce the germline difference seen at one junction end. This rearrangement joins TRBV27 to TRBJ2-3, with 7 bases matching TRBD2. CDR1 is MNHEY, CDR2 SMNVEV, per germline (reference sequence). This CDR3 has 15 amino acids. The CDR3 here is CANSLQGTKSDTQYF. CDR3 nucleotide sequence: TGTGCCAACAGTCTACAAGGGACTAAATCAGATACGCAGTATTTT.

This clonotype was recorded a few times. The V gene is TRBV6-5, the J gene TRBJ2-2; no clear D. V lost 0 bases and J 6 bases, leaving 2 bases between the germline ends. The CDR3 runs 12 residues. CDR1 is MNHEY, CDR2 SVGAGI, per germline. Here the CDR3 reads CASSYSPGELFF. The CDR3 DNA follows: TGTGCCAGCAGTTACTCTCCCGGGGAGCTGTTTTTT.

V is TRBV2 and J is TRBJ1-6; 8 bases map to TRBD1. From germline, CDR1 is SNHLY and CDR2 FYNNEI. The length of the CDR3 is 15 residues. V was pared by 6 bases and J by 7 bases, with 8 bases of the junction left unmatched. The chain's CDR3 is CASRVGQGGNSPLHF. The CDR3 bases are TGTGCCAGCAGGGTTGGACAGGGAGGGAATTCACCCCTCCACTTT.

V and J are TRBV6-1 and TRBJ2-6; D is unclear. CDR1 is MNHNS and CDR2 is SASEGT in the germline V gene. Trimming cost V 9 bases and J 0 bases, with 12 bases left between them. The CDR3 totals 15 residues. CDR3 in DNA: TGTGCCAGTTTATCCGGGCTCTCTGGGGCCAACGTCCTGACTTTC. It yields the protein CASLSGLSGANVLTF.

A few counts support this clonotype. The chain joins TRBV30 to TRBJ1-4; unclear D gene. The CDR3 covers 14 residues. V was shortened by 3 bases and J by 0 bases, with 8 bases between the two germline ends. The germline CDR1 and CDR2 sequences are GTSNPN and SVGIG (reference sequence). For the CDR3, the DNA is TGTGCCTGGAGGGGCCCTGCAACTAATGAAAAACTGTTTTTT. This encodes CAWRGPATNEKLFF.

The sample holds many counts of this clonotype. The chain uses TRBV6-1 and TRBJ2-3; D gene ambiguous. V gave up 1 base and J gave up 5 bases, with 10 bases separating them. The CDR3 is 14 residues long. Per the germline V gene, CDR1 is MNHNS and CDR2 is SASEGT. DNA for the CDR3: TGTGCCAGCAGTGAAGACGGACGGCGAGATACGCAGTATTTT. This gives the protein CASSEDGRRDTQYF.

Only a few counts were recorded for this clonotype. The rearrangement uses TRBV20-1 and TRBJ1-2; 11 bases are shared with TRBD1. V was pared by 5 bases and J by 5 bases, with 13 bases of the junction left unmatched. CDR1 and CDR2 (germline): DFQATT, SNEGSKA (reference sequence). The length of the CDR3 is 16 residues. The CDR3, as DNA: TGCAGTGCTTTTTCGTCTTTCGGGACAGGGGGATATGGCTACACCTTC. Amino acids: CSAFSSFGTGGYGYTF.

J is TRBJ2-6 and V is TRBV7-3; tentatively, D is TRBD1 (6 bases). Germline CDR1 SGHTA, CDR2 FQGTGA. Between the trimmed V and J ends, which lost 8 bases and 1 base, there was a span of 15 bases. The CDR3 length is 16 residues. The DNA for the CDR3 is TGTGCCAGCGGCCCGGGACAACCTTCTGGGGCCAACGTCCTGACTTTC. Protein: CASGPGQPSGANVLTF.